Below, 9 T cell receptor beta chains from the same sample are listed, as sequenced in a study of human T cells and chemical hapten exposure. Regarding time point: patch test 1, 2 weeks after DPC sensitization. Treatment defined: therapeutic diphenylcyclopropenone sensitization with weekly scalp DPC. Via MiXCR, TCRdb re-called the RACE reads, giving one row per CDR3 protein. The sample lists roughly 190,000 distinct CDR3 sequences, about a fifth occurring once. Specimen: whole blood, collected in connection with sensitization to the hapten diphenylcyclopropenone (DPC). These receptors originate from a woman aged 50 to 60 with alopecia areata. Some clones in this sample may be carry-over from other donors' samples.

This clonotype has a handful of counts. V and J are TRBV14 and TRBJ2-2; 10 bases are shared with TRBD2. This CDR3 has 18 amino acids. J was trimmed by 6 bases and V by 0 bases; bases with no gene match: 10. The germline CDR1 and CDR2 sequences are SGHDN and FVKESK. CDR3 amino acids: CASSQESLLAGVPGELFF. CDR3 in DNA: TGTGCCAGCAGCCAAGAATCACTCCTAGCGGGAGTCCCCGGGGAGCTGTTTTTT.

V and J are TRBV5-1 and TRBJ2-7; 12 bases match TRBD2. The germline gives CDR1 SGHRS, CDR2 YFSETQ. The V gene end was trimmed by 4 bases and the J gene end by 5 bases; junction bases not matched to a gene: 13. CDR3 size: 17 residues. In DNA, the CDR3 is TGCGCCAGCAGCCTTCCGAAAGGACTAGCGGGGAATAACGAGCAGTACTTC. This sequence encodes CASSLPKGLAGNNEQYF.

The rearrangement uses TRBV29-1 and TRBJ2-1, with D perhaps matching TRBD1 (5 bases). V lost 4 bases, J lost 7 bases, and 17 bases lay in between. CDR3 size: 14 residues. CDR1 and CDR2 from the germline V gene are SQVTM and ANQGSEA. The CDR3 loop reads CSVADNGASNEQFF. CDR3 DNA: TGCAGCGTTGCCGACAATGGGGCGTCGAATGAGCAGTTCTTC.

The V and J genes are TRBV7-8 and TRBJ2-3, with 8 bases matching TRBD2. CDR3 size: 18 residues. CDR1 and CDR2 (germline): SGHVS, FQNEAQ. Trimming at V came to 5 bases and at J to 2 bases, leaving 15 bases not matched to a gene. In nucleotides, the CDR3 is TGTGCCAGCAGCCCTACTAGCGGCTCGCGATTCTTCACAGATACGCAGTATTTT. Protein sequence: CASSPTSGSRFFTDTQYF.

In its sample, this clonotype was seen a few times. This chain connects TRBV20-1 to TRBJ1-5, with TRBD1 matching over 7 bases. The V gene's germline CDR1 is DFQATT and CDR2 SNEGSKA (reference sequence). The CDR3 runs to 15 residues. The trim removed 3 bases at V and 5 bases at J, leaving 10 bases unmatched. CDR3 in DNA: TGCAGTGCTAGCACTTCCGGGACAGCTTATCAGCCCCAGCATTTT. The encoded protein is CSASTSGTAYQPQHF.

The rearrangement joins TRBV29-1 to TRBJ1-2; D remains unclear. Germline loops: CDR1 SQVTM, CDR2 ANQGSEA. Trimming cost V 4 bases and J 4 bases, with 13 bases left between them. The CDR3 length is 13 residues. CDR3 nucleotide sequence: TGCAGCGTTGGGGGAGATCATACCTATGGCTACACCTTC. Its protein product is CSVGGDHTYGYTF.

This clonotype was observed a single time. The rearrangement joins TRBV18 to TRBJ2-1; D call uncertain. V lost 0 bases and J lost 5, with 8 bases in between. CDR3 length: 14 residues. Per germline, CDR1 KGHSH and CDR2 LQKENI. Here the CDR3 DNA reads TGTGCCAGCTCACCACCGGCCAGAGACAATGAGCAGTTCTTC. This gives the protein CASSPPARDNEQFF.

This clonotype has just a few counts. This CDR3 reads CASSQDFRTASYEQYF. CDR3 nucleotides: TGTGCCAGCAGCCAAGACTTTCGGACAGCTTCCTACGAGCAGTACTTC. The gene calls are TRBV3-1 and TRBJ2-7; D is perhaps TRBD1 (6 bases). Germline CDR1 is LGHDT and CDR2 is YNNKEL (reference sequence). Trimming left V 0 bases short and J 1 base short, with 13 bases between. The CDR3 totals 16 residues.

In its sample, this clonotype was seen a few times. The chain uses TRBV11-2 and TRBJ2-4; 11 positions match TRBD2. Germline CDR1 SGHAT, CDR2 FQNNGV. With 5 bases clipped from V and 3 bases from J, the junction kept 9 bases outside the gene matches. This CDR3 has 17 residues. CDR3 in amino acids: CASSPRGSGRGKNIQYF. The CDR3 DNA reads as TGTGCCAGCAGCCCCCGGGGTAGCGGGAGGGGCAAAAACATTCAGTACTTC.